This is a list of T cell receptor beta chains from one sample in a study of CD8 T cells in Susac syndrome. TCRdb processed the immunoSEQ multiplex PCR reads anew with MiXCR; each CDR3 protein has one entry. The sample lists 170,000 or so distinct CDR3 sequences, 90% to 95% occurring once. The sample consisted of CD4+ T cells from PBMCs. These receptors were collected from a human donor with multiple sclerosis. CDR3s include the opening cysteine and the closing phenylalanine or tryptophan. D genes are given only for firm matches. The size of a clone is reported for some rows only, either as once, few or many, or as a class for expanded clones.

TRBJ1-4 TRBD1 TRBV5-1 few TGCGCCAGCAGCTTCGGGACAGGGGATGAAAAACTGTTTTTT CASSFGTGDEKLFF
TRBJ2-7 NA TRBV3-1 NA TGTGCCAGCAGCCAAGGGTTCACAGACTACGAGCAGTACTTC CASSQGFTDYEQYF
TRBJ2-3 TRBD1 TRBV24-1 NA TGTGCCACCAGTGACCCGGGACAGGGCACAGATACGCAGTATTTT CATSDPGQGTDTQYF
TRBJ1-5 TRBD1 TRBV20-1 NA TGCAGTGCTACCGGGACAGGGAACCAGCCCCAGCATTTT CSATGTGNQPQHF
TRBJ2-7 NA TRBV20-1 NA TGCAGTGCCGGTCGCCCGGGTACGACCTACGAGCAGTACTTC CSAGRPGTTYEQYF
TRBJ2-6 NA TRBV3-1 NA TGTGCCAGCAGCCAAGATTTGGGGGCGGGGGCCAACGTCCTGACTTTC CASSQDLGAGANVLTF
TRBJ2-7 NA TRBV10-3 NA TGTGCCATCAGTGCAAATAGACAGTCCGCTGACGAGCAGTACTTC CAISANRQSADEQYF
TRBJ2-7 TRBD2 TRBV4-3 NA TGCGCCAGCAGCCAACACTCCTCTAGCGGGTTCTACGAGCAGTACTTC CASSQHSSSGFYEQYF
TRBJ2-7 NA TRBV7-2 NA TGTGCCAGCAGCTTATATATGGCCGAGAGTGGCTACGAGCAGTACTTC CASSLYMAESGYEQYF
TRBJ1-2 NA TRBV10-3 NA TGTGCCATCAGTGAGTCCGGACAGTCCTATGGCTACACCTTC CAISESGQSYGYTF
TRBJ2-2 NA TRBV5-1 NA TGCGCCAGCAGCAGGAGTACCGGGGAGCTGTTTTTT CASSRSTGELFF
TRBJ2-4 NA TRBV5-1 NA TGCGCCAGCAGCTCAGGGGAGGCCAAAAACATTCAGTACTTC CASSSGEAKNIQYF
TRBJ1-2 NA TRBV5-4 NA TGTGCCAGCAGCTTGTCAGGTTATGGCTACACCTTC CASSLSGYGYTF
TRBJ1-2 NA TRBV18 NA TGTGCCAGCTCTCAACAGGAGTCCTATGGCTACACCTTC CASSQQESYGYTF
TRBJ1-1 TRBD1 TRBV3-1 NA TGTGCCAACAGCCCGGGACAGGGGAACACTGAAGCTTTCTTT CANSPGQGNTEAFF
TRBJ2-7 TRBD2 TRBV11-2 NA TGTGCCAGCAGCTTCGTAGCGGGAGACGAGCAGTACTTC CASSFVAGDEQYF
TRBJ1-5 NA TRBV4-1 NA TGCGCCAGCAGCCAAGCCCTAGGAAATCAGCCCCAGCATTTT CASSQALGNQPQHF